This TCR beta chain derives from a study of shared clonotypes between healthy human individuals. About the research overall: Aged 18 to 49, the donors were a couple of women and a few men.

Assay execution proceeded at the deep level. For every subset, genomic DNA was evenly distributed across several immunoSEQ plates. Profiling relied on immunoSEQ multiplex PCR, and the TCRdb table lists in-frame clones only, not all of them. The table records about 1.1 million clones, approximately 80% of them present only once. CDR1 and CDR2 (germline): SGHRS, YFSETQ. Trimming pared 4 bases from V and 0 bases from J, leaving 14 bases between. The CDR3 length is 15 residues. This receptor was obtained from a man between 18 and 35 years old in good health. Some clones in this sample may be carry-over from other donors' samples. This chain connects TRBV5-1 to TRBJ2-7; D is unresolved. Input material: memory CD4+ T cells from PBMCs. Noted subset: CD45RA-negative fraction. This CDR3 is CASSPKTVGSYEQYF. CDR3 nucleotide sequence: TGCGCCAGCAGCCCAAAGACTGTCGGCTCCTACGAGCAGTACTTC.